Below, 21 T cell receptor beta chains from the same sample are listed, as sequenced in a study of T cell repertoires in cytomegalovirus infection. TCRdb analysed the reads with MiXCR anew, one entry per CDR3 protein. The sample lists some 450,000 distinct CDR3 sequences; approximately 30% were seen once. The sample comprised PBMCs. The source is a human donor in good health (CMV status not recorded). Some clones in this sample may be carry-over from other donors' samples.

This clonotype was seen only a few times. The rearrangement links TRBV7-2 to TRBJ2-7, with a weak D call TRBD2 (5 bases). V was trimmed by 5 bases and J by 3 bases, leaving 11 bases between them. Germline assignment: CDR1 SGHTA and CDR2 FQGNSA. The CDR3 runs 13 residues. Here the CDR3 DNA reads TGTGCCAGCAGCGCCCGCCGGGACTACGAGCAGTACTTC. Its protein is CASSARRDYEQYF.

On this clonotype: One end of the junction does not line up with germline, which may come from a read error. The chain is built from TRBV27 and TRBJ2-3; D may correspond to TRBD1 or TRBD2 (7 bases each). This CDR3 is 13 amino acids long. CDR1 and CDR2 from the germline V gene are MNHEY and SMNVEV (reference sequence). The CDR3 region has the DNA TGTGCCACCCAGGGGGGGGGAAAAGATACGCATTATTTT. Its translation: CATQGGGKDTHYF.

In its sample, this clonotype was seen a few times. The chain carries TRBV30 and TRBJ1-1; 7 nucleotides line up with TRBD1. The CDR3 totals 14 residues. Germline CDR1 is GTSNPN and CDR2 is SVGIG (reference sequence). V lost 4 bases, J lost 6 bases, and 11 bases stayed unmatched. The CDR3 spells CAWNDRALGPEAFF. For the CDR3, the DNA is TGTGCCTGGAATGACAGGGCCCTAGGCCCTGAAGCTTTCTTT.

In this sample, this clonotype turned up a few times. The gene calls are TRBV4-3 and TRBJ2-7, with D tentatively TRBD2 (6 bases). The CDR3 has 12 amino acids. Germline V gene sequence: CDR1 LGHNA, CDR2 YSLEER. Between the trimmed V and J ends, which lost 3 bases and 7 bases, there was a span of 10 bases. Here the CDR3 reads CASSQRGEEQYF. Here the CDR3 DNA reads TGCGCCAGCAGCCAGCGGGGAGAAGAGCAGTACTTC.

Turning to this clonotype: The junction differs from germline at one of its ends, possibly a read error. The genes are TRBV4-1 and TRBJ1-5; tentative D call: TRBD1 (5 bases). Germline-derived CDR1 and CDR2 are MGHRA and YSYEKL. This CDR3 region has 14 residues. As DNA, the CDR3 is TGCGCAAGCAGACAGACAGAACTCAATCAGCCCCAGCATTTT. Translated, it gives CASRQTELNQPQHF.

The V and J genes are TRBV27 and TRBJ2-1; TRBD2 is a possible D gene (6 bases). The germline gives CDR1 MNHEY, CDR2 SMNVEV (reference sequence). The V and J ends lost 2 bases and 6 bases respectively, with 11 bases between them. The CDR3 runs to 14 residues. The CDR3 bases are TGTGCCAGCAGTTTAGTCCTCGGGGGCAATGAGCAGTTCTTC. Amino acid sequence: CASSLVLGGNEQFF.

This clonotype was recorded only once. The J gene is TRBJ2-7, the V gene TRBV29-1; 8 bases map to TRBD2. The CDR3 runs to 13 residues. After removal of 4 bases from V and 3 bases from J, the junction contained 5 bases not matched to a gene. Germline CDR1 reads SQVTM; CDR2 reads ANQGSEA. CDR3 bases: TGCAGCGTTGCCAACGGGAGGGACTACGAGCAGTACTTC. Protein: CSVANGRDYEQYF.

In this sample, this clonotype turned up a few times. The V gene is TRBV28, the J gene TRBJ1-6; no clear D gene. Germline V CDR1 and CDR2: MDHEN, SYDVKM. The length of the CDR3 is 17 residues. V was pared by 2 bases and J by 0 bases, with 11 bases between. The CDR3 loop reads CASSLGMGSSYNSPLHF. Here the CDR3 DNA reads TGTGCCAGCAGTTTAGGAATGGGGAGCTCCTATAATTCACCCCTCCACTTT.

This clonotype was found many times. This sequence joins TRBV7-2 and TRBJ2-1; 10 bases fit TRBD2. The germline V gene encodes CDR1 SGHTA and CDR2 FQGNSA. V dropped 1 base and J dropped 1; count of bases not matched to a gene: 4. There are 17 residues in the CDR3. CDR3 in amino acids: CASSLVAGGASYNEQFF. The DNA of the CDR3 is TGTGCCAGCAGCTTAGTAGCGGGGGGCGCGTCCTACAATGAGCAGTTCTTC.

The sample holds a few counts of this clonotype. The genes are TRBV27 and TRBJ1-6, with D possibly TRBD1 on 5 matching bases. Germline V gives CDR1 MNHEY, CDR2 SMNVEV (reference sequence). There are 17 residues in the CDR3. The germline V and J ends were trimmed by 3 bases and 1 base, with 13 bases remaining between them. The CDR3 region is CASSFSQGRSYNSPLHF. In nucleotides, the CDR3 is TGTGCCAGCAGTTTTTCGCAGGGCAGATCCTATAATTCACCCCTCCACTTT.

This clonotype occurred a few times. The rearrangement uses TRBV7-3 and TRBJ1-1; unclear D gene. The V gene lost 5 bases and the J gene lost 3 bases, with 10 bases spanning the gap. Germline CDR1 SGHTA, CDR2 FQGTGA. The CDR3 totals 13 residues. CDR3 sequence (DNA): TGTGCCAGCAGCCGCCGGGCGGACACTGAAGCTTTCTTT. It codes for CASSRRADTEAFF.

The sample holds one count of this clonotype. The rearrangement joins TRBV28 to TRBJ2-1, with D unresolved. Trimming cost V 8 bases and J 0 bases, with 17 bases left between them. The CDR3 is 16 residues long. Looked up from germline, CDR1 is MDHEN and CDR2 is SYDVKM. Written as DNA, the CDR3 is TGTGCCAGCTGCTGGCCGGGCACCAGCTCCTACAATGAGCAGTTCTTC. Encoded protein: CASCWPGTSSYNEQFF.

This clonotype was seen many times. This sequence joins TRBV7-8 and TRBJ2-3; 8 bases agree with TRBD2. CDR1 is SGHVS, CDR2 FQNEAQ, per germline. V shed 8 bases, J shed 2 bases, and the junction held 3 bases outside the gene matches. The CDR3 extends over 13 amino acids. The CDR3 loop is CASGRGDTDTQYF. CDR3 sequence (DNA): TGTGCCAGCGGGCGGGGGGACACAGATACGCAGTATTTT. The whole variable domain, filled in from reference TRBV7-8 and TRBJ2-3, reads GAGVSQSPRYKVAKRGQDVALRCDPISGHVSLFWYQQALGQGPEFLTYFQNEAQLDKSGLPSDRFFAERPEGSVSTLKIQRTQQEDSAVYLCASGRGDTDTQYFGPGTRLTVL.

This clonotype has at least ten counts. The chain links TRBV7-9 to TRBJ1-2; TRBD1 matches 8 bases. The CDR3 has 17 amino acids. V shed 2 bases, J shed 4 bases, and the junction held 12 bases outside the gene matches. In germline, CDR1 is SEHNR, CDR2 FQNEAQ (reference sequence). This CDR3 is CASSLFSPTGVIYGYTF. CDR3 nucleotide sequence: TGTGCCAGCAGCTTATTTTCCCCGACAGGGGTTATCTATGGCTACACCTTC.

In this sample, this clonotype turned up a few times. This CDR3 is CASSFSRGFTDTQYF. The CDR3 coding sequence is TGTGCCAGCAGCTTCTCTAGGGGATTCACAGATACGCAGTATTTT. The rearrangement joins TRBV11-3 to TRBJ2-3; D may be TRBD1 (5 bases). The V end was cut by 3 bases, the J end by 2 bases, with 12 bases between. Germline assignment: CDR1 SGHNT and CDR2 YENEEA. The CDR3 length is 15 residues.

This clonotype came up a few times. This chain's CDR3 is CASSLRDAAYFNEQFF. CDR3 nucleotides: TGCGCCAGCAGCTTGAGGGACGCGGCCTATTTCAATGAGCAGTTCTTC. The chain uses TRBV5-1 and TRBJ2-1, with D perhaps matching TRBD1 or TRBD2 (5 bases each). The CDR3 totals 16 residues. Deletions cut 1 base from V and 6 bases from J, with 17 bases between. Per the germline V gene, CDR1 is SGHRS and CDR2 is YFSETQ.

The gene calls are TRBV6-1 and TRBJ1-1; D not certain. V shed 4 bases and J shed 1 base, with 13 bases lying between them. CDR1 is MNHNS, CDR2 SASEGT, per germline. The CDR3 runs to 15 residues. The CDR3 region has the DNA TGTGCCAGCAGTGCAACGACGGAGGCGAACACTGAAGCTTTCTTT. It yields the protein CASSATTEANTEAFF.

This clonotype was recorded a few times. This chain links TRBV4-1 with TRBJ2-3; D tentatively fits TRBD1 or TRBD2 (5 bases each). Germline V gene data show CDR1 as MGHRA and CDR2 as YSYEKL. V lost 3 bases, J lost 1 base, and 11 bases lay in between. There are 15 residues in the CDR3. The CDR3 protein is CASSHEGLGTDTQYF. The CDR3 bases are TGCGCCAGCAGCCATGAGGGGTTGGGCACAGATACGCAGTATTTT.

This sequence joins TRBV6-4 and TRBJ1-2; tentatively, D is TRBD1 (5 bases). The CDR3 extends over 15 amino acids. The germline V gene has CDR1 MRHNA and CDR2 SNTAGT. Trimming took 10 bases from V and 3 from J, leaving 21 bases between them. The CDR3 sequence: CAIPRRDGDYYGYTF. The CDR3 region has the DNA TGTGCCATTCCTCGCCGGGACGGAGATTACTATGGCTACACCTTC.

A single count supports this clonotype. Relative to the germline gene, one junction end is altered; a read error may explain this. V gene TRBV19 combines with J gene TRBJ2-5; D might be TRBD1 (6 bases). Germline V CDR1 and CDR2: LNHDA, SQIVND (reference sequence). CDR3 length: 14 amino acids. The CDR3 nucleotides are TGTGCCAGTAGTATAGCCTACAGGGAAGAGACCCATTACTTC. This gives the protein CASSIAYREETHYF.

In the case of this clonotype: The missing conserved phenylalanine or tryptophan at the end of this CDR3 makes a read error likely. This chain's CDR3 is CASSPSNNEQFL. Written as DNA, the CDR3 is TGTGCCAGCAGCCCTTCAAACAATGAGCAGTTCTTA. The V gene is TRBV5-3, the J gene TRBJ2-1; no firm D call. TRBV5-3 is identified as an open reading frame with a role that is uncertain. The CDR3 totals 12 residues. Trimming removed 8 bases at V and 5 bases at J, with 11 bases between.